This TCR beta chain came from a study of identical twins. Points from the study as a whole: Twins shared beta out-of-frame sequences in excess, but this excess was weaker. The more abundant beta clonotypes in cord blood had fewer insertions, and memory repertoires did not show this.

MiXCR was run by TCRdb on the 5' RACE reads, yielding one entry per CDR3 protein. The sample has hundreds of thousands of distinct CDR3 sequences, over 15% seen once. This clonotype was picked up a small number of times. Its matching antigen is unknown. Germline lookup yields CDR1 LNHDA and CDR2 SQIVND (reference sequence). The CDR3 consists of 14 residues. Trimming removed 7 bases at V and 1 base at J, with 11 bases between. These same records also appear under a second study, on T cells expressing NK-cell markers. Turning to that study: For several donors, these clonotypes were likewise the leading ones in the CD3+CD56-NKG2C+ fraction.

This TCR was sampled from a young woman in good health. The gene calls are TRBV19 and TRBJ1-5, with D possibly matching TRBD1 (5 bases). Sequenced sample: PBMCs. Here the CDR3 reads CASTTPGSNQPQHF. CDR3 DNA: TGTGCCAGTACCACTCCAGGGAGCAATCAGCCCCAGCATTTT.